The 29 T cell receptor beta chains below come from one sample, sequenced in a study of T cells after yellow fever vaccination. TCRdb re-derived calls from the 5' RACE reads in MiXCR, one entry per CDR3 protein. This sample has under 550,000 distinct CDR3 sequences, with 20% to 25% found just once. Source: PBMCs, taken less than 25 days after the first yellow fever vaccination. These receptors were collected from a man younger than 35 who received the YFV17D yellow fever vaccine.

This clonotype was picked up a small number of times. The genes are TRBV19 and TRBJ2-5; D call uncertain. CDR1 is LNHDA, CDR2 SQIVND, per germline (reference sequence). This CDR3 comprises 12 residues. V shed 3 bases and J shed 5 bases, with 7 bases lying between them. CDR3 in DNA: TGTGCCAGTAGTATGGGCAAGGAGACCCAGTACTTC. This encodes CASSMGKETQYF.

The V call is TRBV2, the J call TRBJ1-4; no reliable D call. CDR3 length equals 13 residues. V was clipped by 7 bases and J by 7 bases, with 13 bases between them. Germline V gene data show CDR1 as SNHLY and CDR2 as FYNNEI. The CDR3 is CASTRAIGEKLFF. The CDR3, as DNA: TGTGCCAGCACTCGGGCGATTGGTGAAAAACTGTTTTTT.

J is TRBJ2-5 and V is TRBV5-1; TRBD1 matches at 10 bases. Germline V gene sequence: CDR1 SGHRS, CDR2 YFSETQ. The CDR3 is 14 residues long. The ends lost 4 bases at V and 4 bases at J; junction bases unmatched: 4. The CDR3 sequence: CASSPTGGAETQYF. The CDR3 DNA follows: TGCGCCAGCAGCCCGACAGGGGGCGCAGAGACCCAGTACTTC.

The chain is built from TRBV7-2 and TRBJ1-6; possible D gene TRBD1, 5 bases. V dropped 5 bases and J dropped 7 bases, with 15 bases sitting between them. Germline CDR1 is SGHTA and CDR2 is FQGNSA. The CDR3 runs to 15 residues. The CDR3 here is CASSPLARGNSPLHF. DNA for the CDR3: TGTGCCAGCAGCCCCCTGGCCCGGGGGAATTCACCCCTCCACTTT. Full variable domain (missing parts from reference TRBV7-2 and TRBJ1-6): GAGVSQSPSNKVTEKGKDVELRCDPISGHTALYWYRQSLGQGLEFLIYFQGNSAPDKSGLPSDRFSAERTGGSVSTLTIQRTQQEDSAVYLCASSPLARGNSPLHFGNGTRLTVT.

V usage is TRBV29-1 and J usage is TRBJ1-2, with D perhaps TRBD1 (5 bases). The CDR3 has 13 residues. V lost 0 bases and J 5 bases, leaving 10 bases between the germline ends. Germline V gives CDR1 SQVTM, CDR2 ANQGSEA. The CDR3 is CSVEDKGRYGYTF. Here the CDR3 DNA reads TGCAGCGTTGAAGATAAGGGGAGATATGGCTACACCTTC.

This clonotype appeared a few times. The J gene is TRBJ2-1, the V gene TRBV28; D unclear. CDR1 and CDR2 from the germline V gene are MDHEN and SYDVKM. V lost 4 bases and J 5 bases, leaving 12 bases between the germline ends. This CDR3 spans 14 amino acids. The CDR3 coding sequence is TGTGCCAGCAGTTGGTCAGCAGGCCACAATGAGCAGTTCTTC. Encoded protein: CASSWSAGHNEQFF.

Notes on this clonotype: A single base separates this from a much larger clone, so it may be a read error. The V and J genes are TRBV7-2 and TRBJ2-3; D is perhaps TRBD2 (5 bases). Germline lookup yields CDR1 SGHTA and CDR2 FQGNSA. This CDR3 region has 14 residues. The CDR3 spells CASSLSSSTVTQYF. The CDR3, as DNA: TGTGCCAGCAGCCTTTCATCTAGCACAGTTACGCAGTATTTT. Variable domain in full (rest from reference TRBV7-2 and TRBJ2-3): GAGVSQSPSNKVTEKGKDVELRCDPISGHTALYWYRQSLGQGLEFLIYFQGNSAPDKSGLPSDRFSAERTGGSVSTLTIQRTQQEDSAVYLCASSLSSSTVTQYFGPGTRLTVL.

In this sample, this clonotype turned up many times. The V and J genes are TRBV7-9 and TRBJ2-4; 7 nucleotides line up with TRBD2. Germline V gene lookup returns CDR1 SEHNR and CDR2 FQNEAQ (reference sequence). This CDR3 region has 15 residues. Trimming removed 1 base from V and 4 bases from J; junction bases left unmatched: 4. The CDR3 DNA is TGTGCCAGCAGCTTAGTGCAGCGGGGAAAAAACATTCAGTACTTC. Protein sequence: CASSLVQRGKNIQYF.

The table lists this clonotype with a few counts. CDR3 protein: CASSFSGQGNTGELFF. CDR3 coding DNA: TGTGCCAGCAGCTTTTCCGGCCAGGGAAACACCGGGGAGCTGTTTTTT. This chain connects TRBV11-2 to TRBJ2-2; possibly TRBD1 for D (5 bases). Trimming took 3 bases from V and 2 from J, leaving 13 bases between them. The CDR3 extends over 16 amino acids. Germline V CDR1 and CDR2: SGHAT, FQNNGV.

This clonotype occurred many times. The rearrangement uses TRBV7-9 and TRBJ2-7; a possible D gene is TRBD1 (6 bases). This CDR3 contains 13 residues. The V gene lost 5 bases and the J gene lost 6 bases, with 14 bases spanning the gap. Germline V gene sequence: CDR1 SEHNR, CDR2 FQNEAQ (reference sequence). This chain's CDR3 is CASSGYRATEQYV. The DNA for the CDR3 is TGTGCCAGCAGCGGCTACAGGGCGACCGAGCAGTACGTC.

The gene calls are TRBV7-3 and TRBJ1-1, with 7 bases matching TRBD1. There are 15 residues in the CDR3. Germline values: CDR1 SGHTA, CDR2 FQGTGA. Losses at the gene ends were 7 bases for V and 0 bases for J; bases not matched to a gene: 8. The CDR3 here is CASIPYRGMNTEAFF. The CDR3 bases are TGTGCCAGCATCCCATACAGGGGTATGAACACTGAAGCTTTCTTT.

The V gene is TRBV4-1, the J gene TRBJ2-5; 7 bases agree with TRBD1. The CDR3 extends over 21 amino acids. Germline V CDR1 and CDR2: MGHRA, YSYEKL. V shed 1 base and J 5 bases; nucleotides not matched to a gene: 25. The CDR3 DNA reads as TGCGCCAGCAGCCAAGTTCAGCCGCCCTTAGGACAGGTCCCGCAAGTGGAGACCCAGTACTTC. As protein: CASSQVQPPLGQVPQVETQYF.

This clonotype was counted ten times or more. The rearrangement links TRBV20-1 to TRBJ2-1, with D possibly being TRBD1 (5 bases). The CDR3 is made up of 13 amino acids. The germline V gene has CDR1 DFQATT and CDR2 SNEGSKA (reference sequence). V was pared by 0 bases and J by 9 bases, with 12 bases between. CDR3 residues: CSARDPPQGEQFF. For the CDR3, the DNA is TGCAGTGCTAGAGACCCCCCCCAGGGTGAGCAGTTCTTC.

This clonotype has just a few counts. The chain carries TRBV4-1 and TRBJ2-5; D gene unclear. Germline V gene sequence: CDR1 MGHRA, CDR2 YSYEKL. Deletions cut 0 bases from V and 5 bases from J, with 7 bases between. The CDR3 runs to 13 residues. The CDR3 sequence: CASSQEWAETQYF. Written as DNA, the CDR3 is TGCGCCAGCAGCCAAGAATGGGCGGAGACCCAGTACTTC.

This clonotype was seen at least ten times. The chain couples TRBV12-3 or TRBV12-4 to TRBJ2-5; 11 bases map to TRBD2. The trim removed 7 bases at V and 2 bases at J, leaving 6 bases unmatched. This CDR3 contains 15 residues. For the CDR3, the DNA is TGTGCCAGCACCCTTGGACTAGCGGGTCAAGAGACCCAGTACTTC. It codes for CASTLGLAGQETQYF.

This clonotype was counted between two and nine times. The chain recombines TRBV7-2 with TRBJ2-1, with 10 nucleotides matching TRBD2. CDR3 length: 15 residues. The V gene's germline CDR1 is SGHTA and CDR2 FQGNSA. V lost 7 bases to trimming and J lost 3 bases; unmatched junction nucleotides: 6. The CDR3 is CASTVSGGIYNEQFF. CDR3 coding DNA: TGTGCCAGCACCGTTAGCGGGGGGATCTACAATGAGCAGTTCTTC.

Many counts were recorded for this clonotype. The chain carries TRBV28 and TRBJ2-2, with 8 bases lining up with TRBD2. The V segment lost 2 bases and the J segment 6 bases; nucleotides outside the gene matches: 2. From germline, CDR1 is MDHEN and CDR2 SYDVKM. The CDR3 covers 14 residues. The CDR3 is CASSLGAGAGELFF. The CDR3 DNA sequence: TGTGCCAGCAGTTTAGGAGCGGGAGCCGGGGAGCTGTTTTTT.

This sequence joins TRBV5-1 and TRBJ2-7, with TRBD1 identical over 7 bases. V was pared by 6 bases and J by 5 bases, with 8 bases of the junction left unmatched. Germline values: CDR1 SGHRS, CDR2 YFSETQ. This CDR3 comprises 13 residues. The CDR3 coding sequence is TGCGCCAGCACGACAGGGTTTAGGAACGAGCAGTACTTC. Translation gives CASTTGFRNEQYF.

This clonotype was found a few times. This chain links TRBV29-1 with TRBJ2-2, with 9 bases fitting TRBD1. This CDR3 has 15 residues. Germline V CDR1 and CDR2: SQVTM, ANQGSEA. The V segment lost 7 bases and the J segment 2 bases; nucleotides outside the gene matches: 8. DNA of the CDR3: TGCAGCGCTGCGCGGACAGGGGACAACACCGGGGAGCTGTTTTTT. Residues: CSAARTGDNTGELFF.

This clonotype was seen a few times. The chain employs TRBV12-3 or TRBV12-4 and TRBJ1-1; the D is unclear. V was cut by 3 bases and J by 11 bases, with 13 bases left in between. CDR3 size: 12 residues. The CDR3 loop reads CASSLSPGPAFF. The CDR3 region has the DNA TGTGCCAGCAGTTTGAGCCCGGGTCCCGCTTTCTTT.

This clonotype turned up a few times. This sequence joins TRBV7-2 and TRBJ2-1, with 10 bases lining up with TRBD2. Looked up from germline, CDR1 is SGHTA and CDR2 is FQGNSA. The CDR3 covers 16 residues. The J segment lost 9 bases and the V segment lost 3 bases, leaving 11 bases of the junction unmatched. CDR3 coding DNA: TGTGCCAGCAGCTTTAGAGCGGGGGGGGTTTTGCTTGAGCAGTTCTTC. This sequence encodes CASSFRAGGVLLEQFF.

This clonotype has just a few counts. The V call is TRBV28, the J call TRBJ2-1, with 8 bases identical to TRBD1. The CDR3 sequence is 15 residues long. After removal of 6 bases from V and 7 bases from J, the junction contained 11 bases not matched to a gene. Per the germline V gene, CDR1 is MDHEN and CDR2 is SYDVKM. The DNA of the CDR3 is TGTGCCAGCAGACAGGGGGGCCGCAGTGGGAATGAGCAGTTCTTC. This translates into CASRQGGRSGNEQFF.

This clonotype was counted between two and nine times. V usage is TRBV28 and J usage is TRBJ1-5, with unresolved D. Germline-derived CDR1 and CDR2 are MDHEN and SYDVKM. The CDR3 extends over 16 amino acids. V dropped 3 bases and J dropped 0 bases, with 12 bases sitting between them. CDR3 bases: TGTGCCAGCAGTTTTATGGGAGGACCTAGCAATCAGCCCCAGCATTTT. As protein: CASSFMGGPSNQPQHF.

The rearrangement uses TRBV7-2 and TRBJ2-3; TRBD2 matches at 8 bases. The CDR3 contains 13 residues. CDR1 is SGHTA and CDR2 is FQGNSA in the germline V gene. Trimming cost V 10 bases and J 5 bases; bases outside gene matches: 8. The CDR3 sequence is CAIRGGWVDTQYF. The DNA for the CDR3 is TGTGCCATCCGGGGGGGGTGGGTAGATACGCAGTATTTT. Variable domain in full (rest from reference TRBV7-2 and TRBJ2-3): GAGVSQSPSNKVTEKGKDVELRCDPISGHTALYWYRQSLGQGLEFLIYFQGNSAPDKSGLPSDRFSAERTGGSVSTLTIQRTQQEDSAVYLCAIRGGWVDTQYFGPGTRLTVL.

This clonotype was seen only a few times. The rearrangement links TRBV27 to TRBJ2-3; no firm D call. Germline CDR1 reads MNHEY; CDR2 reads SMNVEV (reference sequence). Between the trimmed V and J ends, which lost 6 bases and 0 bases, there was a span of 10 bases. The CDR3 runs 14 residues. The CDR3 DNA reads TGTGCCAGCAGGGATACTATTAGCACAGATACGCAGTATTTT. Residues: CASRDTISTDTQYF.

CDR3 sequence: CASSLMVRSGSNGYTF. DNA of the CDR3: TGTGCCAGCAGCTTAATGGTCCGATCAGGAAGTAATGGCTACACCTTC. The gene calls are TRBV7-2 and TRBJ1-2; no reliable D call. Trimming pared 2 bases from V and 6 bases from J, leaving 19 bases between. The CDR3 totals 16 residues. Germline V CDR1 and CDR2: SGHTA, FQGNSA.

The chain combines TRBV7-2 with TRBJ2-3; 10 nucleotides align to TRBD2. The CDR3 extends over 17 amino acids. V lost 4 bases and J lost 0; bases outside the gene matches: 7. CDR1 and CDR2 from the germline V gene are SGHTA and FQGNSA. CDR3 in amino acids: CASSSSGGAPSTDTQYF. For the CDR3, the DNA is TGTGCCAGCAGCTCGAGCGGGGGGGCCCCTAGCACAGATACGCAGTATTTT.

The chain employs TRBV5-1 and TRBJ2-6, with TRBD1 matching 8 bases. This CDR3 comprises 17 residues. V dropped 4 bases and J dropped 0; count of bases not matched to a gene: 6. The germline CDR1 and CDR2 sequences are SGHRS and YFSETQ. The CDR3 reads CASSGTGSTSGANVLTF. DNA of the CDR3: TGCGCCAGCAGCGGGACAGGTTCAACCTCTGGGGCCAACGTCCTGACTTTC.

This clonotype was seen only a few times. As DNA, the CDR3 is TGTGCCAGCAGCCCCGGGCCACTAGCGGGGTCCTACAATGAGCAGTTCTTC. Amino acids: CASSPGPLAGSYNEQFF. The V gene is TRBV7-6, the J gene TRBJ2-1; 10 positions agree with TRBD2. From germline, CDR1 is SGHVS and CDR2 FNYEAQ. V trimming: 5 bases; J trimming: 1 base; junction bases outside the gene matches: 8. This CDR3 contains 17 residues.